Presented here are 3 T cell receptor beta chains from one specimen sequenced in a study of T cell responses to AZD1222 COVID-19 vaccine. Here immunoSEQ multiplex PCR was the method, and the copy in TCRdb shows in-frame clones only, minus some. This sample has tens of thousands of clones, with more than 85% found just once. Sequencing used peripheral blood, obtained 28 days after the second AZD1222 dose. The receptors shown here come from an adult who received the AZD1222 COVID-19 vaccine.

V gene TRBV27 combines with J gene TRBJ2-3; a possible D gene is TRBD2 (6 bases). The CDR3 spans 15 residues. Germline V gene data show CDR1 as MNHEY and CDR2 as SMNVEV (reference sequence). The V and J ends lost 4 bases and 2 bases respectively, with 13 bases between them. As DNA, the CDR3 is TGTGCCAGCAGTTCGGGAGCCGGAGTCACAGATACGCAGTATTTT. Protein product: CASSSGAGVTDTQYF.

The chain carries TRBV11-2 and TRBJ2-1, with D possibly matching TRBD2 (6 bases). The germline V gene encodes CDR1 SGHAT and CDR2 FQNNGV. V was pared by 4 bases and J by 9 bases, with 10 bases between. The CDR3 runs 12 residues. CDR3 protein: CASSSGEVEQFF. CDR3 nucleotides: TGTGCCAGCAGCTCCGGGGAGGTTGAGCAGTTCTTC.

Comment on this clone: Other nucleotide sequences from this sample produce the same CDR3. This chain connects TRBV12-3 or TRBV12-4 to TRBJ1-2; tentatively, D is TRBD1 (5 bases). V was pared by 1 base and J by 7 bases, with 10 bases between. The length of the CDR3 is 13 residues. CDR3 sequence reads: CASSLGRGGGYTF. As DNA, the CDR3 is TGTGCCAGCAGTTTAGGTCGCGGGGGTGGCTACACCTTC.